This T cell receptor (beta chain) was retrieved from a study of blood T cells in healthy people across ages. Findings of the study overall: Observed TCR beta diversity per million T cells went down as age went up. This fall followed a roughly linear course with age. Unknown donor CMV status possibly confounded expanded clonotype changes.

Combining a sample-barcoded 5' primer with a J-beta primer mix, a second PCR ran for roughly 6 to 12 cycles. A tag from a template-switch adaptor with 12 random nucleotides marked each cDNA molecule. TCRdb re-derived calls from the 5' RACE reads in MiXCR, one entry per CDR3 protein. This table holds 1.4 million to 1.5 million distinct CDR3 sequences, about 43% found once. Concerning this clonotype: Its antigen is still unknown.

CDR3 length: 14 residues. V lost 4 bases to trimming and J lost 0 bases, with 9 bases between them. Germline-derived CDR1 and CDR2 are MDHEN and SYDVKM. This sequence joins TRBV28 and TRBJ1-2; D is unclear. This receptor was taken from a woman aged 18-29 years in good health. The sequencing input was blood. The CDR3 nucleotides are TGTGCCAGCAGTTCAGGTTCCACTAACTATGGCTACACCTTC. Its translation: CASSSGSTNYGYTF.